These 11 T cell receptor beta chains originate from one sample sequenced in a study of T cell repertoires in cytomegalovirus infection. Via MiXCR, TCRdb re-called the reads, giving one row per CDR3 protein. Counted here are 700,000 to 850,000 distinct CDR3 sequences, about 33% occurring once; the ten biggest clones make up over 10%. No antigen has been assigned to these receptors. The specimen was cultured CD8+ T cells from PBMCs, collected from culture after CMV antigen stimulation. The receptors derive from a human donor in good health (CMV status not recorded). Some clones in this sample may be carry-over from other donors' samples.

J is TRBJ2-7 and V is TRBV3-1; 8 nucleotides agree with TRBD2. Germline V gives CDR1 LGHDT, CDR2 YNNKEL (reference sequence). The CDR3 contains 15 residues. The V gene end was trimmed by 1 base and the J gene end by 3 bases; junction bases not matched to a gene: 5. The CDR3 sequence: CASSQGTSTYYEQYF. As DNA, the CDR3 is TGTGCCAGCAGCCAAGGGACTAGCACATACTACGAGCAGTACTTC.

This clonotype was seen at least ten times. V usage is TRBV7-8 and J usage is TRBJ1-1; weak D call: TRBD1 (5 bases). This CDR3 comprises 13 residues. V was trimmed by 1 base and J by 7 bases, leaving 10 bases between them. The germline V gene has CDR1 SGHVS and CDR2 FQNEAQ. DNA of the CDR3: TGTGCCAGCAGCTTAGAGTGGGGGGTTGAAGCTTTCTTT. It translates to CASSLEWGVEAFF.

Of note for this clonotype: This may stem from a read error, because a much larger clone lies one nucleotide away. This chain joins TRBV5-4 and TRBJ2-1; TRBD2 agrees at 9 bases. The CDR3 loop spans 16 amino acids. The V gene end was trimmed by 2 bases and the J gene end by 8 bases; junction bases not matched to a gene: 11. Germline assignment: CDR1 SGHNT and CDR2 YYREEE (reference sequence). The CDR3 protein is CASSLFPGTSTDEQFF. In DNA form, the CDR3 reads TGTGCCAGCAGCTTATTTCCCGGGACTAGCACAGATGAGCAGTTCTTC.

This clonotype was observed a few times. The chain has TRBV27 and TRBJ2-4; TRBD1 might be the D (5 bases). The CDR3 is made up of 17 amino acids. Germline CDR1 is MNHEY and CDR2 is SMNVEV (reference sequence). V lost 4 bases, J lost 1 base, and 17 bases lay in between. The CDR3 nucleotides are TGTGCCAGCAGTTCGCCACGCCTAGGGGCGGCCAAAAACATTCAGTACTTC. It is translated as CASSSPRLGAAKNIQYF.

This clonotype has just a few counts. The CDR3 coding sequence is TGTGCCAGCAGTGAAATGCTGTTAAGAGGCAATCAGCCCCAGCATTTT. Translation: CASSEMLLRGNQPQHF. The genes are TRBV6-1 and TRBJ1-5; D unclear. The CDR3 runs to 16 residues. The germline CDR1 and CDR2 sequences are MNHNS and SASEGT. Trimming stripped 2 bases from V and 2 bases from J, with 13 bases between.

V gene TRBV11-2 combines with J gene TRBJ2-1, with D perhaps matching TRBD1 or TRBD2 (6 bases each). The ends were cut back, 2 bases at V and 3 bases at J, with 11 bases in the middle. This CDR3 spans 15 amino acids. Germline loops: CDR1 SGHAT, CDR2 FQNNGV. The CDR3 spells CASSLWKGGYNEQFF. CDR3 DNA sequence: TGTGCCAGCAGCTTATGGAAGGGGGGCTACAATGAGCAGTTCTTC.

This clonotype was counted a few times. The rearrangement links TRBV12-3 or TRBV12-4 to TRBJ1-2, with D maybe TRBD1 (5 bases). This CDR3 comprises 13 residues. The germline V and J ends were trimmed by 3 bases and 6 bases, with 11 bases remaining between them. CDR3 DNA: TGTGCCAGCAGTTTCGGGGGGACTAATGGCTACACCTTC. This gives the protein CASSFGGTNGYTF.

This clonotype has a single count. The chain employs TRBV29-1 and TRBJ2-1; D is perhaps TRBD1 (5 bases). Germline V lookup: CDR1 SQVTM, CDR2 ANQGSEA. The CDR3 covers 12 residues. The CDR3 nucleotides are TGCAGTGAGGCTCAGGGCATCGATGAGCAGTTCTTC. Translation: CSEAQGIDEQFF.

This clonotype was counted a few times. The rearrangement uses TRBV7-6 and TRBJ2-2; 10 bases match TRBD1. Germline-derived CDR1 and CDR2 are SGHVS and FNYEAQ. V lost 5 bases and J lost 0; bases outside the gene matches: 9. The CDR3 spans 18 residues. DNA for the CDR3: TGTGCCAGCAGCCCAAGAACCGGGACAGGGGCGAACACCGGGGAGCTGTTTTTT. It encodes CASSPRTGTGANTGELFF.

CDR3 amino acids: CASSVGATNQPQHF. The CDR3 DNA follows: TGCGCCAGCAGTGTGGGGGCGACGAATCAGCCCCAGCATTTT. The chain carries TRBV10-2 and TRBJ1-5; TRBD1 is a possible D gene (6 bases). The germline V and J ends were trimmed by 4 bases and 4 bases, with 11 bases remaining between them. The CDR3 covers 14 residues. Germline assignment: CDR1 WSHSY and CDR2 SAAADI.

The gene calls are TRBV18 and TRBJ1-1; 9 bases map to TRBD1. Germline-derived CDR1 and CDR2 are KGHSH and LQKENI. The junction had 9 bases not matched to a gene; V was cut back by 0 bases and J by 4 bases. The CDR3 totals 17 residues. The CDR3 sequence: CASSPPEWDREGTEAFF. The CDR3 DNA reads as TGTGCCAGCTCACCACCGGAGTGGGACAGGGAGGGCACTGAAGCTTTCTTT.